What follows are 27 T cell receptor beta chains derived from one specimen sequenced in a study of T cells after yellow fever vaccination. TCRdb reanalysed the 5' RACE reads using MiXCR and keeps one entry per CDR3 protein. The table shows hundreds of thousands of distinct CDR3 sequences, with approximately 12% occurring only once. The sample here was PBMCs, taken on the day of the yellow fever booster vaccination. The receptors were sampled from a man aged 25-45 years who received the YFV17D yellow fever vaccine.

The CDR3 loop reads CASSLHPGLYEQYF. CDR3 nucleotides: TGTGCCAGCAGCTTACATCCGGGACTTTACGAGCAGTACTTC. V gene TRBV7-3 combines with J gene TRBJ2-7, with D possibly TRBD2 on 6 matching bases. The CDR3 is 14 residues long. Per the germline V gene, CDR1 is SGHTA and CDR2 is FQGTGA. Deletions cut 2 bases from V and 4 bases from J, with 12 bases between.

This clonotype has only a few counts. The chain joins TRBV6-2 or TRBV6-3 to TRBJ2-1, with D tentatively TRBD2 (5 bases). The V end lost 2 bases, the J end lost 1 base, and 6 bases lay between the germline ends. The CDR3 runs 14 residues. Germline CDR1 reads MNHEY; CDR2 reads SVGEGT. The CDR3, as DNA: TGTGCCAGCAGTTACGGCGGGTCCTACAATGAGCAGTTCTTC. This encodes CASSYGGSYNEQFF.

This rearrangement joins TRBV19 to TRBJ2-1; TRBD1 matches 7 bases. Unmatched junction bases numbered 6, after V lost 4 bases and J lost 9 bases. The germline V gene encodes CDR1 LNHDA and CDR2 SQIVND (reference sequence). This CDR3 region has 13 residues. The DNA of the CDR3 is TGTGCCAGTAGTACGACAGGGTACGCTGAGCAGTTCTTC. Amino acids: CASSTTGYAEQFF.

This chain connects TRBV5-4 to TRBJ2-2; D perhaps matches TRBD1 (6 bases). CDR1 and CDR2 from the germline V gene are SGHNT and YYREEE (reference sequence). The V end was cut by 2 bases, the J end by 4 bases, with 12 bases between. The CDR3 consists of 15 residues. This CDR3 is CASSFYQGPTGELFF. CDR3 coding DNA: TGTGCCAGCAGCTTTTACCAGGGGCCCACCGGGGAGCTGTTTTTT.

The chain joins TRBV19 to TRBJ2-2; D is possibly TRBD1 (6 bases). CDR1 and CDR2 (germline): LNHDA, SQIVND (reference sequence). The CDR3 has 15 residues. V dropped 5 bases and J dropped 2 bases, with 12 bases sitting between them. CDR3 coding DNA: TGTGCCAGTAGTTCCCCGGGACAAAACACCGGGGAGCTGTTTTTT. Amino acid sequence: CASSSPGQNTGELFF.

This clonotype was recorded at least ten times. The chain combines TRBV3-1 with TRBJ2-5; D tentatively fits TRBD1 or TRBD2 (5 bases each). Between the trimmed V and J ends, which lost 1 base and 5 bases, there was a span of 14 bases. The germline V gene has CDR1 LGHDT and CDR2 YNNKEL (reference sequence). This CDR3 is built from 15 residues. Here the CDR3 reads CASSQAGTRLETQYF. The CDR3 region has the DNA TGTGCCAGCAGCCAAGCCGGGACCCGGCTGGAGACCCAGTACTTC.

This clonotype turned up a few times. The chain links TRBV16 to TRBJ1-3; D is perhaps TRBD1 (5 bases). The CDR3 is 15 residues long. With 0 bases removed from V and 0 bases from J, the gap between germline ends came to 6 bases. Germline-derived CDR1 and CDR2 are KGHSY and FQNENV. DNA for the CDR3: TGTGCCAGCAGCCAATCGACAGTCTCTGGAAACACCATATATTTT. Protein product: CASSQSTVSGNTIYF. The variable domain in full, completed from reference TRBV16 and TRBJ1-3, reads GEEVAQTPKHLVRGEGQKAKLYCAPIKGHSYVFWYQQVLKNEFKFLISFQNENVFDETGMPKERFSAKCLPNSPCSLEIQATKLEDSAVYFCASSQSTVSGNTIYFGEGSWLTVV.

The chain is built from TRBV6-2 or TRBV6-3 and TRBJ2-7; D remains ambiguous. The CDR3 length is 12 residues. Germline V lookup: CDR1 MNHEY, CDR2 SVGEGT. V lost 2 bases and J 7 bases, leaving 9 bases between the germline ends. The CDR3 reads CASSYTAWEQYF. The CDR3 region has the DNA TGTGCCAGCAGTTACACCGCATGGGAGCAGTACTTC.

The CDR3 bases are TGTGCCAGCAGACCTGACGACATAGCGGGAGCCTTTCAGCAGTTCTTC. This codes for CASRPDDIAGAFQQFF. The chain is built from TRBV6-2 or TRBV6-3 and TRBJ2-1, with TRBD2 matching over 9 bases. With 6 bases clipped from V and 11 bases from J, the junction kept 17 bases outside the gene matches. The CDR3 is 16 amino acids. The germline CDR1 and CDR2 sequences are MNHEY and SVGEGT.

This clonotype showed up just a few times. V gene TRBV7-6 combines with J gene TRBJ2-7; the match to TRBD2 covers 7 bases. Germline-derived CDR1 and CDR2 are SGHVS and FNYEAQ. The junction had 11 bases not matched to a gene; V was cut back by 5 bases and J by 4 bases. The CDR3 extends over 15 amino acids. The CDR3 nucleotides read TGTGCCAGCAGCGACCCCGCCAGCGGGATTTACGAGCAGTACTTC. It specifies CASSDPASGIYEQYF. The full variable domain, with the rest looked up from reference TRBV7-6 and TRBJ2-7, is GAGVSQSPRYKVTKRGQDVALRCDPISGHVSLYWYRQALGQGPEFLTYFNYEAQQDKSGLPNDRFSAERPEGSISTLTIQRTEQRDSAMYRCASSDPASGIYEQYFGPGTRLTVT.

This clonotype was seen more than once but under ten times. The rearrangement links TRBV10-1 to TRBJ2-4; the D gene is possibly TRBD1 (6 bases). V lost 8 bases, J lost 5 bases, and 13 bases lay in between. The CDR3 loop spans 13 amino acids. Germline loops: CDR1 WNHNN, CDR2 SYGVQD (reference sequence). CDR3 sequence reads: CASHLRGENIQYF. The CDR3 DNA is TGCGCCAGCCATCTCAGGGGAGAAAACATTCAGTACTTC.

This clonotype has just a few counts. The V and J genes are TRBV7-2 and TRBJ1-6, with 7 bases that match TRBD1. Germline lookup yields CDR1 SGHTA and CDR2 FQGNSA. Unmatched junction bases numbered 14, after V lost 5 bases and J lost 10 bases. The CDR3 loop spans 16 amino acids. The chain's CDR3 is CASSPRTGTAGSPLHF. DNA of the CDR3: TGTGCCAGCAGCCCCCGAACCGGGACAGCGGGATCACCCCTCCACTTT. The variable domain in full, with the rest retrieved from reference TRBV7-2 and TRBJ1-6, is GAGVSQSPSNKVTEKGKDVELRCDPISGHTALYWYRQSLGQGLEFLIYFQGNSAPDKSGLPSDRFSAERTGGSVSTLTIQRTQQEDSAVYLCASSPRTGTAGSPLHFGNGTRLTVT.

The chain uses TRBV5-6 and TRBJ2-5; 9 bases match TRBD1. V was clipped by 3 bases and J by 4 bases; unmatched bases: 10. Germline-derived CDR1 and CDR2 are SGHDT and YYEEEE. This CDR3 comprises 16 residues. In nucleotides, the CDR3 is TGTGCCAGCAGCTACCGGGACAGGGATTTCGGAGAGACCCAGTACTTC. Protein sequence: CASSYRDRDFGETQYF.

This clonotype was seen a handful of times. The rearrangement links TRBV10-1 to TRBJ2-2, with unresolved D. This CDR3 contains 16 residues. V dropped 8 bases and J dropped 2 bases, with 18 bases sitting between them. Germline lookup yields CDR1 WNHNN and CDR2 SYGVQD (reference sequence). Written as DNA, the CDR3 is TGCGCCAGCTCCCGGGCGCAGCCCCCAAACACCGGGGAGCTGTTTTTT. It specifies CASSRAQPPNTGELFF.

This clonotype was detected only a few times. The CDR3: CASSQASNSYNEQFF. The CDR3 region has the DNA TGTGCCAGCAGCCAAGCCTCGAACTCCTACAATGAGCAGTTCTTC. The chain carries TRBV3-1 and TRBJ2-1; D gene uncertain. CDR1 is LGHDT and CDR2 is YNNKEL in the germline V gene (reference sequence). With 1 base removed from V and 0 bases from J, the gap between germline ends came to 7 bases. This CDR3 spans 15 amino acids.

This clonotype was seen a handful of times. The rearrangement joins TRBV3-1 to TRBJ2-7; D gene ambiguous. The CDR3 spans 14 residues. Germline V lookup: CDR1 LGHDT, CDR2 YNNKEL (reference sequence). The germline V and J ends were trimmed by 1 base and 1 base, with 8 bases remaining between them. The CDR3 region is CASSQARISYEQYF. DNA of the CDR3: TGTGCCAGCAGCCAAGCACGGATTTCCTACGAGCAGTACTTC.

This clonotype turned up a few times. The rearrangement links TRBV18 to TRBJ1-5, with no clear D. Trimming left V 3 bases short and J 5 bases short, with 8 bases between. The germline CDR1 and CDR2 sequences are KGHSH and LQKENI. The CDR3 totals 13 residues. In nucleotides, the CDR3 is TGTGCCAGCTCACCGGTGAGTGATCAGCCCCAGCATTTT. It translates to CASSPVSDQPQHF.

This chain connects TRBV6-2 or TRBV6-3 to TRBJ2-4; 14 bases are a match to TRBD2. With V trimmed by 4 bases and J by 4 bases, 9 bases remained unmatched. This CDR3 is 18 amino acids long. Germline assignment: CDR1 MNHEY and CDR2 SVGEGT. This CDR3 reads CASSSGTSGSFAKNIQYF. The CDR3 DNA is TGTGCCAGCAGTTCAGGGACTAGCGGGAGTTTCGCGAAAAACATTCAGTACTTC.

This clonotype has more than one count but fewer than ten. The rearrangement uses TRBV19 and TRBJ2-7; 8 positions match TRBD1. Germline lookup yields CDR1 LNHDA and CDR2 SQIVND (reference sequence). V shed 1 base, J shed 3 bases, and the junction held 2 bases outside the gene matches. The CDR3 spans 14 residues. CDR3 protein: CASSIGGQGYEQYF. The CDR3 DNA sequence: TGTGCCAGTAGTATAGGTGGACAGGGCTACGAGCAGTACTTC.

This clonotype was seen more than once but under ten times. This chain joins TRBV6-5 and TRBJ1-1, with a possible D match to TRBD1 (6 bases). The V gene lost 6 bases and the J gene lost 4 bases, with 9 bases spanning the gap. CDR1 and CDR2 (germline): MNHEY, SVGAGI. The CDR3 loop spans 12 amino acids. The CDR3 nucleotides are TGTGCCAGCAGACAACAGGGCACTGAAGCTTTCTTT. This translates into CASRQQGTEAFF.

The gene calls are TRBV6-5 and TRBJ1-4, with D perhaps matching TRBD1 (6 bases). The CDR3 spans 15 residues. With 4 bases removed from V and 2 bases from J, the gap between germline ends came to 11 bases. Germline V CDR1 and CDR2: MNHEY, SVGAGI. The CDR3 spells CASSFPDSTNEKLFF. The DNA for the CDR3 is TGTGCCAGCAGTTTCCCGGACAGTACTAATGAAAAACTGTTTTTT.

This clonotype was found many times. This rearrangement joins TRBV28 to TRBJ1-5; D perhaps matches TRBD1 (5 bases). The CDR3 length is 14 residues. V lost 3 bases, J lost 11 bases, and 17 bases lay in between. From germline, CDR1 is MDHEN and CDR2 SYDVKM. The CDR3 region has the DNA TGTGCCAGCAGTTTCGTCAGGGAGGATCGGGCCCAGCATTTT. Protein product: CASSFVREDRAQHF.

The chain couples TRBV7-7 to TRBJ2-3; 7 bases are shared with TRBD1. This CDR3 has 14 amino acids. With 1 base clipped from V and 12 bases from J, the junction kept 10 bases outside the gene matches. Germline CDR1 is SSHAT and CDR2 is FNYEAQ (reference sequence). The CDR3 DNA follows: TGTGCCAGCAGCTTAGAGGGGGCTGGACAGCCCCAGTATTTT. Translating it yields CASSLEGAGQPQYF.

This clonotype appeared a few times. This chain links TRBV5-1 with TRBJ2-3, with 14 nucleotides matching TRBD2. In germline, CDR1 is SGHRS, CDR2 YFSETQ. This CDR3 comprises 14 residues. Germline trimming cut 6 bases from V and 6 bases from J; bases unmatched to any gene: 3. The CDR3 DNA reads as TGCGCCAGCACGGGACTAGCGGGAGTTGATACGCAGTATTTT. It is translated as CASTGLAGVDTQYF. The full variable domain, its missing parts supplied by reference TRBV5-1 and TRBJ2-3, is KAGVTQTPRYLIKTRGQQVTLSCSPISGHRSVSWYQQTPGQGLQFLFEYFSETQRNKGNFPGRFSGRQFSNSRSEMNVSTLELGDSALYLCASTGLAGVDTQYFGPGTRLTVL.

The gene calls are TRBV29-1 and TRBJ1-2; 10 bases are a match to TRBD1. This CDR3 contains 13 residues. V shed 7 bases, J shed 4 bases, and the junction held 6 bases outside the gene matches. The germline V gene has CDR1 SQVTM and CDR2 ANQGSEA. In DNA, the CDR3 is TGCAGCGGTGGGACAGGGGATGGCTATGGCTACACCTTC. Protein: CSGGTGDGYGYTF.

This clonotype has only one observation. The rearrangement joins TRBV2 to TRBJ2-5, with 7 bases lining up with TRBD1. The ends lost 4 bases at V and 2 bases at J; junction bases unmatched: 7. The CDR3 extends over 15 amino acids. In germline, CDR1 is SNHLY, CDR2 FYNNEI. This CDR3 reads CASSGPGTEQETQYF. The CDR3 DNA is TGTGCCAGCAGTGGCCCCGGGACAGAACAAGAGACCCAGTACTTC. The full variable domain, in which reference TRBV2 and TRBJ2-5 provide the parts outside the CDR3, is EPEVTQTPSHQVTQMGQEVILRCVPISNHLYFYWYRQILGQKVEFLVSFYNNEISEKSEIFDDQFSVERPDGSNFTLKIRSTKLEDSAMYFCASSGPGTEQETQYFGPGTRLLVL.

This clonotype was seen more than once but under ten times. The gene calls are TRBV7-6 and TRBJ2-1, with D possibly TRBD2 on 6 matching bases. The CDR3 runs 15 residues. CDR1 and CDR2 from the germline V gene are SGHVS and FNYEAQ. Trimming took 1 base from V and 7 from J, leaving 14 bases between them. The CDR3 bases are TGTGCCAGCAGCTTAGAGGCGGGAACGGGGAATGAGCAGTTCTTC. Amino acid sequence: CASSLEAGTGNEQFF.